This is a list of T cell receptor beta chains from one sample in a study of T cells in localized non-small cell lung cancer. Sequencing used immunoSEQ multiplex PCR; TCRdb keeps in-frame clones, though not all of them. In the table there are 45,000 to 60,000 clones, roughly 85% of which are singletons. The sample here was peripheral blood, taken before any cancer treatment. Every receptor here comes from a woman aged 35-75 years with stage I lung adenocarcinoma. Both conserved end residues are part of each CDR3. D genes are given only for firm matches. The listing skips clone size in some rows; elsewhere it reads once, few, many or a size class.

>TRBV5-1|TRBD1|NA|TRBJ2-5
TGCGCCAGCAGTTACTGGACAGGGCTAAACGAGACCCAGTACTTC
CASSYWTGLNETQYF
>TRBV19|NA|NA|TRBJ2-5
TGTGCCAGTAGTTCCTTGTTCTCGGATCCGGAGACCCAGTACTTC
CASSSLFSDPETQYF
>TRBV7-9|NA|NA|TRBJ1-1
TGTGCCAGCAGCTTAGTTTCCGGCGAGGGCACTGAAGCTTTCTTT
CASSLVSGEGTEAFF
>TRBV7-9|NA|NA|TRBJ2-7
TGTGCCAGCAGCGGCGGGACAGCCCCATTGGAGCAGTACTTC
CASSGGTAPLEQYF
>TRBV5-1|NA|NA|TRBJ1-3
TGCGCCAGCAGCGCCGGCAGCTCTGGAAACACCATATATTTT
CASSAGSSGNTIYF
>TRBV6-6|NA|NA|TRBJ1-2
TGTGCCAGCAGTCTCGACAGGAACTATGGCTACACCTTC
CASSLDRNYGYTF
>TRBV14|TRBD1|NA|TRBJ2-5
TGTGCCAGCAGCCTGGGACAGGGGTACCAAGAGACCCAGTACTTC
CASSLGQGYQETQYF
>TRBV6-6|NA|NA|TRBJ1-3
TGTGCCAGCAGTAAAAACAGGAGCCCACCTGGAAACACCATATATTTT
CASSKNRSPPGNTIYF
>TRBV28|NA|NA|TRBJ1-2
TGTGCCAGCAGTTTAGGATTTCTAAGCGGCTACACCTTC
CASSLGFLSGYTF
>TRBV7-2|NA|NA|TRBJ1-5
TGTGCCAGCAGCTTAGGATCAAGCGGTAATCAGCCCCAGCATTTT
CASSLGSSGNQPQHF
>TRBV6-5|NA|NA|TRBJ2-3
TGTGCCAGCAGTCTTGACAGGATCCTGCAGTATTTT
CASSLDRILQYF
>TRBV6-9|NA|NA|TRBJ1-2
TGTGCCAGCACCTTGACAGCGCCCTATGGCTACACCTTC
CASTLTAPYGYTF
>TRBV7-2|NA|once|TRBJ1-2
TGTGCCAGCAGCCTCAGGGTAGCCTATGGCTACACCTTC
CASSLRVAYGYTF
>TRBV29-1|NA|NA|TRBJ2-3
TGCAGCGGGGGGTACCGCACAGATACGCAGTATTTT
CSGGYRTDTQYF
>TRBV9|NA|NA|TRBJ2-7
TGTGCCAGCAGCGTAGAATGGACAGAGGAGCAGTACTTC
CASSVEWTEEQYF
>TRBV27|NA|NA|TRBJ1-3
TGTGCCAGCACAAAGACAGGAGGGATCTCTGGAAACACCATATATTTT
CASTKTGGISGNTIYF
>TRBV7-2|NA|NA|TRBJ2-3
TGTGCCAGCAGCTTAGGGCGCACAGATACGCAGTATTTT
CASSLGRTDTQYF
>TRBV4-3|NA|NA|TRBJ1-6
TGCGCCAGCAGCCGCTTAAATTCACCCCTCCACTTT
CASSRLNSPLHF
>TRBV28|NA|NA|TRBJ1-2
TGTGCCAGCAGTCCGGGGGGCGGTCGAAACTATGGCTACACCTTC
CASSPGGGRNYGYTF
>TRBV27|NA|NA|TRBJ1-1
TGTGCCAGCAGTTCCTTCGGGGGGGGCACTGAAGCTTTCTTT
CASSSFGGGTEAFF
>TRBV28|TRBD1|NA|TRBJ2-7
TGTGCCAGCAGTTTTTGGGACAGGTCGTACTTC
CASSFWDRSYF
>TRBV6-6|TRBD1|NA|TRBJ1-1
TGTGCCAGCAGTTACCGCGGACAGGGGAAAAGACTCCAAGCTTTCTTT
CASSYRGQGKRLQAFF
>TRBV9|TRBD1|NA|TRBJ1-4
TGTGCCAGCAGCGTCGGATTCCAGGGGGCATGGCTGTTTTTT
CASSVGFQGAWLFF
>TRBV7-9|NA|once|TRBJ1-2
TGTGCCAGCAGCTTACTTAACTATGGCTACACCTTC
CASSLLNYGYTF
>TRBV30|TRBD1|NA|TRBJ1-2
TGTGCCTGGAGTGTTGTAGGACAGGGAAGGAATGGCTACACCTTC
CAWSVVGQGRNGYTF
>TRBV4-1|TRBD2|NA|TRBJ2-1
TGCGCCAGCAGCCAAGAACTAGCGGGGGGGCTATACAATGAGCAGTTCTTC
CASSQELAGGLYNEQFF
>TRBV6-5|NA|few|TRBJ1-2
TGTGCCAGCAGAGCAGGCGGAACGCATGGCTACACCTTC
CASRAGGTHGYTF
>TRBV14|NA|NA|TRBJ1-5
TGTGCCAGCAGCCAAGGTGGGGGGAATCAGCCCCAGCATTTT
CASSQGGGNQPQHF
>TRBV30|NA|few|TRBJ2-3
TGTGCCTGGAGTTTGGGACTTCCCGTGGCAGATACGCAGTATTTT
CAWSLGLPVADTQYF
>TRBV5-4|TRBD1|NA|TRBJ1-2
TGTGCCAGCAGCGACAACAGGGGCAGTCGAGGCTACACCTTC
CASSDNRGSRGYTF
>TRBV30|NA|NA|TRBJ1-6
TGTGCCTGGAGTGTGCACCGGGATAATTCACCCCTCCACTTT
CAWSVHRDNSPLHF
>TRBV6-5|NA|NA|TRBJ2-1
TGTGCCAGCAGAGGGGGGAATGAGCAGTTCTTC
CASRGGNEQFF
>TRBV7-2|NA|NA|TRBJ2-7
TGTGCCAGCAGCCGGGGTCCCGGGACAACTGGGGGGCAGTACTTC
CASSRGPGTTGGQYF
>TRBV19|NA|NA|TRBJ1-1
TGTGCCAGTAATGGAGGGGGAAGGGCGAACACTGAAGCTTTCTTT
CASNGGGRANTEAFF
>TRBV11-3|NA|NA|TRBJ1-1
TGTGCCAGCAGCTTAGATCATGGGGGTACGGCTTTCTTT
CASSLDHGGTAFF
>TRBV18|TRBD1|NA|TRBJ1-3
TGTGCCAGCTCACCCGGGACAGACTCTGGAAACACCATATATTTT
CASSPGTDSGNTIYF
>TRBV9|NA|NA|TRBJ1-3
TGTGCCAGCAGCGTAGGAGTTTTCTCTGGAAACACCATATATTTT
CASSVGVFSGNTIYF
>TRBV5-4|NA|NA|TRBJ2-5
TGTGCCAGCAGCGGGCCGAACCAAGAGACCCAGTACTTC
CASSGPNQETQYF
>TRBV2|NA|NA|TRBJ2-5
TGTGCCAGCAGTGAATACGGAGGGGAGACCCAGTACTTC
CASSEYGGETQYF
>TRBV19|TRBD1|NA|TRBJ2-5
TGTGCCAGTAGTCAACGCGGCGGGGCAGGGGGCTCGGCCCAGTACTTC
CASSQRGGAGGSAQYF
>TRBV5-4|TRBD2|NA|TRBJ2-7
TGTGCCAGCAGCTTGGAGCTGAGGGGAGGGACTGGCGAGCAGTACTTC
CASSLELRGGTGEQYF
>TRBV9|TRBD1|NA|TRBJ1-4
TGTGCCAGCAGCGTCGAAGGACAGGGCTATGAAAAACTGTTTTTT
CASSVEGQGYEKLFF
>TRBV5-6|NA|NA|TRBJ1-1
TGTGCCAGCAGCTTGGGAGATGAAGCTTTCTTT
CASSLGDEAFF
>TRBV14|NA|few|TRBJ2-3
TGTGCCAGCAGCCCTCGGACTAGCACAGATACGCAGTATTTT
CASSPRTSTDTQYF
>TRBV6-6|TRBD1|NA|TRBJ1-2
TGTGCCAGCAAGGGGACAGATTATGGCTACACCTTC
CASKGTDYGYTF
>TRBV30|NA|NA|TRBJ1-6
TGTGCCTGGAGTGTACCTGGAGGGCTTAATTCACCCCTCCACTTT
CAWSVPGGLNSPLHF
>TRBV19|NA|NA|TRBJ2-2
TGTGCCAGTAGTATATCCAGTGGCGTAAAAACCGGGGAGCTGTTTTTT
CASSISSGVKTGELFF
>TRBV5-6|NA|NA|TRBJ1-5
TGTGCCAGCAGCTTTAGGGCCGTCAATCAGCCCCAGCATTTT
CASSFRAVNQPQHF